What follows are 23 T cell receptor beta chains derived from one specimen sequenced in a study of regulatory T cells in long-lasting Graves disease. The time point was: newly diagnosed GD, antithyroid drugs for less than 3 months. From PBMCs, RNA was extracted and then used to make the TCR library. Sequencing libraries for TCR beta were prepared with iRepertoire HTBI primers and Arm-PCR of CDR3 regions. TCRdb re-called the multiplex PCR reads with MiXCR, one entry per CDR3 protein. The profile covers around 420,000 distinct CDR3 sequences, with 15% to 19% appearing a single time and 20% to 25% taken by the ten largest. Here the sequenced sample was peripheral blood mononuclear cells (PBMCs), taken at new diagnosis, from a patient treated with antithyroid drugs. The origin of the receptors is a female donor with Graves disease.

This clonotype appeared many times. The V and J genes are TRBV19 and TRBJ2-3, with 8 bases that match TRBD2. The CDR3 runs to 14 residues. The V and J ends lost 6 bases and 0 bases, in that order; junction bases with no gene match: 2. Germline V gene sequence: CDR1 LNHDA, CDR2 SQIVND (reference sequence). The CDR3 DNA follows: TGTGCCAGTAGCAGACTAGCGAGCACAGATACGCAGTATTTT. Residues: CASSRLASTDTQYF.

The table lists this clonotype with many counts. V is TRBV6-2 or TRBV6-3 and J is TRBJ2-1; D is perhaps TRBD2 (7 bases). Germline V gene sequence: CDR1 MNHEY, CDR2 SVGEGT. V lost 8 bases and J lost 5, with 19 bases in between. The CDR3 totals 15 residues. The CDR3 region is CASLTTGGSNNEQFF. The CDR3 bases are TGTGCCAGCCTGACGACGGGGGGCAGCAACAATGAGCAGTTCTTC.

This clonotype has only a few counts. With a much larger clone just one base away, this may be a read error. The chain is built from TRBV6-1 and TRBJ2-5; the match to TRBD2 covers 15 bases. The CDR3 is made up of 17 amino acids. Germline assignment: CDR1 MNHNS and CDR2 SASEGT. CDR3 protein: CASSLLWTSGGEEAQYF. Here the CDR3 DNA reads TGTGCCAGCAGTCTCCTCTGGACTAGCGGGGGGGAAGAGGCCCAGTACTTC.

This clonotype was detected once. The chain links TRBV3-1 to TRBJ2-6; D is ambiguous. The CDR3 has 13 amino acids. Trimming shortened V by 6 bases and J by 6 bases, and 9 bases separated the two germline ends. Germline V lookup: CDR1 LGHDT, CDR2 YNNKEL (reference sequence). CDR3 DNA sequence: TGTGCCAGCAGTTTACGGATGGCCAACGTCCTGACTTTC. Translated, it gives CASSLRMANVLTF.

This clonotype was counted at least ten times. The gene calls are TRBV28 and TRBJ2-5, with D uncertain. The V gene's germline CDR1 is MDHEN and CDR2 SYDVKM. V dropped 2 bases and J dropped 2 bases, with 3 bases sitting between them. The CDR3 is 12 residues long. The CDR3 here is CASSLLQETQYF. The CDR3 DNA is TGTGCCAGCAGTTTACTGCAAGAGACCCAGTACTTC.

This clonotype was picked up many times. J is TRBJ1-2 and V is TRBV11-2; D is unclear. Germline CDR1 and CDR2: SGHAT and FQNNGV. The V and J ends lost 6 bases and 5 bases respectively, with 10 bases between them. This CDR3 region has 12 residues. The CDR3 DNA sequence: TGTGCCAGCAGTGGGCAGTCGTATGGCTACACCTTC. This translates into CASSGQSYGYTF. Using reference TRBV11-2 and TRBJ1-2 for the parts outside the CDR3, the full variable domain is EAGVAQSPRYKIIEKRQSVAFWCNPISGHATLYWYQQILGQGPKLLIQFQNNGVVDDSQLPKDRFSAERLKGVDSTLKIQPAKLEDSAVYLCASSGQSYGYTFGSGTRLTVV.

This clonotype was detected a few times. V is TRBV6-1 and J is TRBJ2-2, with 10 bases lining up with TRBD1. The CDR3 runs 16 residues. The germline V gene has CDR1 MNHNS and CDR2 SASEGT. V was clipped by 6 bases and J by 15 bases; unmatched bases: 19. The CDR3 spells CASSRRDRGASEGLFF. DNA of the CDR3: TGTGCCAGCAGCCGCCGGGACAGGGGTGCCAGCGAGGGATTGTTTTTT.

This clonotype was detected many times. CDR3 region: CASKDQGSSYNEQFF. DNA for the CDR3: TGTGCCAGCAAGGATCAGGGGAGCTCCTACAATGAGCAGTTCTTC. This chain connects TRBV7-3 to TRBJ2-1; TRBD1 might be the D (6 bases). The V gene lost 7 bases and the J gene lost 0 bases, with 13 bases spanning the gap. The CDR3 is made up of 15 amino acids. Germline V gene sequence: CDR1 SGHTA, CDR2 FQGTGA. The full variable domain, its missing parts supplied by reference TRBV7-3 and TRBJ2-1, is GAGVSQTPSNKVTEKGKYVELRCDPISGHTALYWYRQSLGQGPEFLIYFQGTGAADDSGLPNDRFFAVRPEGSVSTLKIQRTERGDSAVYLCASKDQGSSYNEQFFGPGTRLTVL.

This clonotype was seen ten or more times. The chain links TRBV28 to TRBJ2-5; tentatively, D is TRBD2 (6 bases). Germline values: CDR1 MDHEN, CDR2 SYDVKM. The CDR3 length is 13 residues. V lost 8 bases to trimming and J lost 5 bases, with 15 bases between them. The CDR3 DNA is TGTGCCAGCCGGGACTTGGGGGTGGAGACCCAGTACTTC. It codes for CASRDLGVETQYF.

This clonotype was picked up many times. CDR3 protein: CASSQGQGIHTGELFF. CDR3 coding DNA: TGTGCCAGCAGCCAGGGACAGGGAATCCACACCGGGGAGCTGTTTTTT. The chain has TRBV7-9 and TRBJ2-2, with 9 bases lining up with TRBD1. Germline CDR1 SEHNR, CDR2 FQNEAQ (reference sequence). Germline trimming cut 5 bases from V and 3 bases from J; bases unmatched to any gene: 7. CDR3 length: 16 residues.

The J gene is TRBJ2-1, the V gene TRBV7-2; 11 bases align to TRBD2. Germline values: CDR1 SGHTA, CDR2 FQGNSA. This CDR3 spans 19 amino acids. The V gene end was trimmed by 1 base and the J gene end by 8 bases; junction bases not matched to a gene: 16. The CDR3 nucleotides are TGTGCCAGCAGCTTAGTCTTAGCGGGAGGGCGTCCCACCGGGGATGAGCAGTTCTTC. Translation: CASSLVLAGGRPTGDEQFF. Complete variable domain (other parts from reference TRBV7-2 and TRBJ2-1): GAGVSQSPSNKVTEKGKDVELRCDPISGHTALYWYRQSLGQGLEFLIYFQGNSAPDKSGLPSDRFSAERTGGSVSTLTIQRTQQEDSAVYLCASSLVLAGGRPTGDEQFFGPGTRLTVL.

The chain recombines TRBV12-3 or TRBV12-4 with TRBJ2-1; 9 bases are shared with TRBD2. The CDR3 sequence is 15 residues long. The V and J ends lost 6 bases and 0 bases, in that order; junction bases with no gene match: 3. The CDR3 DNA is TGTGCCAGCAGGGGACTAGCCGTCTCCTACAATGAGCAGTTCTTC. Amino acid sequence: CASRGLAVSYNEQFF.

The table lists this clonotype with a few counts. V gene TRBV3-1 combines with J gene TRBJ1-1; D is uncertain. Per germline, CDR1 LGHDT and CDR2 YNNKEL (reference sequence). V lost 1 base to trimming and J lost 1 base, with 7 bases between them. This CDR3 spans 14 amino acids. CDR3 protein: CASSQAGSNTEAFF. Here the CDR3 DNA reads TGTGCCAGCAGCCAAGCCGGGTCGAACACTGAAGCTTTCTTT.

This clonotype was seen ten or more times. The chain has TRBV2 and TRBJ2-1; 7 bases agree with TRBD2. The CDR3 is 14 residues long. CDR1 is SNHLY, CDR2 FYNNEI, per germline. Trimming took 4 bases from V and 9 from J; bases not matched to a gene: 9. CDR3 nucleotides: TGTGCCAGCAGTGGTTTTCACGGGGAGGGTGAGCAGTTCTTC. Translating gives CASSGFHGEGEQFF.

The chain links TRBV5-1 to TRBJ1-1; D gene unclear. CDR3 length: 16 residues. Trimming removed 4 bases at V and 4 bases at J, with 20 bases between. CDR1 is SGHRS and CDR2 is YFSETQ in the germline V gene. CDR3 residues: CASSPLADGLSTEAFF. The CDR3 bases are TGCGCCAGCAGCCCCCTGGCAGACGGGCTGAGCACTGAAGCTTTCTTT.

This clonotype has ten or more counts. V gene TRBV6-1 combines with J gene TRBJ2-5, with 8 bases aligning to TRBD1. Germline CDR1 and CDR2: MNHNS and SASEGT. J lost 7 bases, V lost 9 bases, and 7 bases had no gene match. The CDR3 length is 12 residues. The CDR3 here is CASGQGEGTQYF. In DNA, the CDR3 is TGTGCCAGTGGACAGGGAGAAGGGACCCAGTACTTC.

In this sample, this clonotype turned up many times. V and J are TRBV2 and TRBJ2-5; D is unresolved. Germline assignment: CDR1 SNHLY and CDR2 FYNNEI. This CDR3 spans 16 amino acids. The V end was cut by 0 bases, the J end by 5 bases, with 16 bases between. DNA of the CDR3: TGTGCCAGCAGTGAAGCGGAGACGAGATTCCGGGAGACCCAGTACTTC. Its protein product is CASSEAETRFRETQYF.

This clonotype was found many times. The chain carries TRBV28 and TRBJ2-2, with no clear D. Germline assignment: CDR1 MDHEN and CDR2 SYDVKM. The CDR3 has 13 amino acids. V was shortened by 4 bases and J by 4 bases, with 7 bases between the two germline ends. The CDR3 protein is CASSYRSTGELFF. Here the CDR3 DNA reads TGTGCCAGCAGTTATCGGAGCACCGGGGAGCTGTTTTTT.

This clonotype was found a few times. This chain links TRBV5-1 with TRBJ1-5, with TRBD1 as a possible D gene (5 bases). The CDR3 sequence is 15 residues long. Germline V gene data show CDR1 as SGHRS and CDR2 as YFSETQ. The V end lost 2 bases, the J end lost 4 bases, and 13 bases lay between the germline ends. The CDR3 nucleotides are TGCGCCAGCAGCTTCGGTGACAGCCTAAATCAGCCCCAGCATTTT. Translating gives CASSFGDSLNQPQHF.

This clonotype was found many times. This chain joins TRBV3-1 and TRBJ1-5; unclear D gene. V lost 0 bases, J lost 5 bases, and 2 bases lay in between. CDR3 size: 12 residues. Germline assignment: CDR1 LGHDT and CDR2 YNNKEL (reference sequence). This CDR3 is CASSQEDQPQHF. The CDR3 coding sequence is TGTGCCAGCAGCCAAGAGGATCAGCCCCAGCATTTT.

This clonotype was detected only a few times. A much larger clone sits a single nucleotide away, making a read error possible. The chain is built from TRBV27 and TRBJ1-1; D gene uncertain. V lost 3 bases and J 6 bases, leaving 11 bases between the germline ends. CDR1 is MNHEY and CDR2 is SMNVEV in the germline V gene (reference sequence). This CDR3 comprises 13 residues. In DNA, the CDR3 is TGTGCCAGCAGTTTCAGGCCCGGCGCTGAAGCTTTCTTT. This codes for CASSFRPGAEAFF.

V usage is TRBV6-1 and J usage is TRBJ2-5; 8 nucleotides align to TRBD2. Per germline, CDR1 MNHNS and CDR2 SASEGT. V trimming: 5 bases; J trimming: 2 bases; junction bases outside the gene matches: 7. The CDR3 runs 15 residues. For the CDR3, the DNA is TGTGCCAGCAGTAGGGGGACTAGGTTACAAGAGACCCAGTACTTC. Translation gives CASSRGTRLQETQYF.

This clonotype showed up many times. The chain uses TRBV11-2 and TRBJ2-7; D not resolved. The CDR3 totals 14 residues. Trimming left V 1 base short and J 3 bases short, with 10 bases between. From germline, CDR1 is SGHAT and CDR2 FQNNGV. Written as DNA, the CDR3 is TGTGCCAGCAGCTTAGCTCCGGACGGCTACGAGCAGTACTTC. Translating gives CASSLAPDGYEQYF.